This is a list of T cell receptor beta chains from one sample in a study. A single record per CDR3 protein comes from TCRdb applying MiXCR to the RT-PCR reads. The profile shows 550,000 to 750,000 distinct CDR3 sequences, 13% to 15% of them singletons. Source material: memory CD4+ T cells from blood. Receptor source: a female donor in good health, serving as a healthy control. The CDR3 runs from the conserved cysteine through the conserved F or W. A D gene is named only where the DNA matches it firmly. A clone size is listed for some rows: how often the clone was seen (once, few, many), or a class if it is expanded.

size,D,J,V,DNA,CDR3
NA,TRBD1,TRBJ2-7,TRBV7-9,TGTGCCAGCAGCTATGCGGACAGGACCTACGAGCAGTACTTC,CASSYADRTYEQYF
NA,TRBD1,TRBJ2-7,TRBV27,TGTGCCAGCAGTCCTCGACAGGGGGTTGGTTTCTCCTACGAGCAGTACTTC,CASSPRQGVGFSYEQYF
many,TRBD1,TRBJ1-2,TRBV11-2,TGTGCCAGCAGCTTAGACCTGACAGGGGGCGGCTACACCTTC,CASSLDLTGGGYTF
few,TRBD2,TRBJ2-5,TRBV5-1,TGCGCCAGCAGCGGGGGAACTAGCGTCCCCGAGACCCAGTACTTC,CASSGGTSVPETQYF
NA,NA,TRBJ1-2,TRBV3-1,TGTGCCAGCAGCCAAGGGTTCGTGGACTATGGCTACACCTTC,CASSQGFVDYGYTF
few,NA,TRBJ2-5,TRBV20-1,TGCAGTGCTAGACCCCCGGGGCACGGAACCCAAGAGACCCAGTACTTC,CSARPPGHGTQETQYF
many,TRBD2,TRBJ2-5,TRBV7-2,TGTGCCAGCACTCAGCGGGGGGGGGAGACCCAGTACTTC,CASTQRGGETQYF
many,TRBD2,TRBJ2-1,TRBV20-1,TGCAGTGCTAGATCGCTTGGCGGGAGCTCCTACAATGAGCAGTTCTTC,CSARSLGGSSYNEQFF
many,TRBD1,TRBJ2-7,TRBV29-1,TGCAGCGTTGGGACAGGGGGGGACGAGCAGTACTTC,CSVGTGGDEQYF
many,NA,TRBJ2-6,TRBV10-3,TGTGCCATCAGTGAAGCTAGGGCTGGGGCCAACGTCCTGACTTTC,CAISEARAGANVLTF
NA,NA,TRBJ2-2,TRBV18,TGTGCCAGCTCACCGATAGTAGACACCGGGGAGCTGTTTTTT,CASSPIVDTGELFF
NA,NA,TRBJ2-5,TRBV5-1,TGCGCCAGCGGCGCGGGACGCCAACAGGAGACCCAGTACTTC,CASGAGRQQETQYF
NA,TRBD1,TRBJ2-1,TRBV5-1,TGCGCCAGCACCTTCATGAACGGACAGGGTGCGTTCTTC,CASTFMNGQGAFF
few,NA,TRBJ1-1,TRBV7-3,TGTGCCAGCAGCTTAATGGGAACGAAGGCTTTCTTT,CASSLMGTKAFF
many,TRBD1,TRBJ2-7,TRBV5-1,TGCGCCAGCAGCAGGGGACAGACGAGCTCCTACGAGCAGTACTTC,CASSRGQTSSYEQYF
few,NA,TRBJ2-5,TRBV4-2,TGTGCCAGCAGGGACTTGCGGTCCACCGGGGAGACCCAGTACTTC,CASRDLRSTGETQYF
many,NA,TRBJ1-1,TRBV12-3/TRBV12-4,TGTGCCAGCAGTTCTCGGACTGTCACTGAAGCTTTCTTT,CASSSRTVTEAFF